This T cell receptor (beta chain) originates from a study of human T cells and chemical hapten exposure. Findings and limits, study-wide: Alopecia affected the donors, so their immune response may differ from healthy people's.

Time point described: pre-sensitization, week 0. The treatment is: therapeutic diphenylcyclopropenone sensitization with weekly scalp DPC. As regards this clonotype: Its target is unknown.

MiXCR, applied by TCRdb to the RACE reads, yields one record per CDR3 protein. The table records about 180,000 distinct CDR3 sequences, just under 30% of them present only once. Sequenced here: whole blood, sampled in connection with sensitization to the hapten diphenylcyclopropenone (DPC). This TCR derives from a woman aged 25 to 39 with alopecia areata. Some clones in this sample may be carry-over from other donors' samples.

The CDR3 coding sequence is TGTGCCAGCAGCCAAGAGTCGACAGGGGGTGGGGCCAACGTCCTGACTTTC. Encoded protein: CASSQESTGGGANVLTF. This chain links TRBV3-2 with TRBJ2-6; the D call TRBD1 from the table was never checked on the DNA. TRBV3-2 is annotated as a pseudogene. There are 17 residues in the CDR3.